Below, 7 T cell receptor beta chains from the same sample are listed, as sequenced in a study of blood T cell repertoires in COVID-19. The method was immunoSEQ multiplex PCR; TCRdb's version includes in-frame clones alone and lacks a portion of them. The table has hundreds of thousands of clones, about 90% seen once. Material for sequencing was peripheral blood. The receptor source for this set is a woman in her sixties or seventies with COVID-19, enrolled during active disease.

The V and J genes are TRBV29-1 and TRBJ2-7; no reliable D call. V lost 4 bases, J lost 6 bases, and 13 bases lay in between. The CDR3 sequence is 12 residues long. From germline, CDR1 is SQVTM and CDR2 ANQGSEA. This CDR3 is CSVARPLAEQYF. The CDR3 DNA sequence: TGCAGCGTTGCTCGCCCGTTAGCCGAGCAGTACTTC.

The chain carries TRBV20-1 and TRBJ2-5, with no clear D. The CDR3 totals 10 residues. Germline V lookup: CDR1 DFQATT, CDR2 SNEGSKA (reference sequence). Between the trimmed V and J ends, which lost 6 bases and 8 bases, there was a span of 10 bases. In nucleotides, the CDR3 is TGCAGTGCATACGTAGATACCCAGTACTTC. This encodes CSAYVDTQYF.

The rearrangement joins TRBV6-6 to TRBJ1-2; D is perhaps TRBD1 (6 bases). Trimming left V 5 bases short and J 4 bases short, with 17 bases between. CDR3 length equals 15 residues. Germline V lookup: CDR1 MNHNY, CDR2 SVGAGI (reference sequence). The CDR3, as DNA: TGTGCCAGCAGTGAGAACAGGGCGATAGGCTATGGCTACACCTTC. It encodes CASSENRAIGYGYTF.

The chain is built from TRBV6-4 and TRBJ1-5; no clear D. Germline-derived CDR1 and CDR2 are MRHNA and SNTAGT. This CDR3 comprises 14 residues. V shed 3 bases and J shed 7 bases, with 13 bases lying between them. The CDR3 reads CASSETWGGQPQHF. CDR3 in DNA: TGTGCCAGCAGTGAGACTTGGGGAGGCCAGCCCCAGCATTTT.

The rearrangement uses TRBV4-1 and TRBJ2-7, with 7 bases that match TRBD1. J lost 0 bases, V lost 1 base, and 3 bases had no gene match. Germline-derived CDR1 and CDR2 are MGHRA and YSYEKL. The CDR3 extends over 15 amino acids. The CDR3: CASSQVGQISYEQYF. The CDR3 bases are TGCGCCAGCAGCCAAGTGGGACAGATCTCCTACGAGCAGTACTTC.

This clone was found once. The gene calls are TRBV2 and TRBJ1-4; the D gene is possibly TRBD1 (5 bases). The CDR3 is 15 amino acids. V lost 3 bases and J lost 0, with 8 bases in between. Germline assignment: CDR1 SNHLY and CDR2 FYNNEI. Here the CDR3 reads CASSDRGATNEKLFF. The DNA for the CDR3 is TGTGCCAGCAGTGATAGGGGTGCAACTAATGAAAAACTGTTTTTT.

The sample holds a few counts of this clone. The chain couples TRBV10-2 to TRBJ1-6; tentatively, D is TRBD1 (6 bases). Per germline, CDR1 WSHSY and CDR2 SAAADI. V was trimmed by 6 bases and J by 8 bases, leaving 11 bases between them. The CDR3 contains 13 residues. Here the CDR3 reads CASRSGGDSPLHF. CDR3 in DNA: TGCGCCAGCAGATCGGGGGGCGATTCACCCCTCCACTTT.